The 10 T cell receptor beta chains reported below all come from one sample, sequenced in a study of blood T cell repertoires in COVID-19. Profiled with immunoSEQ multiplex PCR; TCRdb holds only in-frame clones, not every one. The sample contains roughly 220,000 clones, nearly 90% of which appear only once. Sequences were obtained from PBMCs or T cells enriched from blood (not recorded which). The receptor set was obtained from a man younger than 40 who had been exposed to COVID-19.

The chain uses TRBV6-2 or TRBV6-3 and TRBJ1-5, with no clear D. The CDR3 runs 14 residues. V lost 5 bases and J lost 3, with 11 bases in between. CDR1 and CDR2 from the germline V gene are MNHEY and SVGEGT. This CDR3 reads CASSHKNHNQPQHF. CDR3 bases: TGTGCCAGCAGTCACAAGAACCACAATCAGCCCCAGCATTTT.

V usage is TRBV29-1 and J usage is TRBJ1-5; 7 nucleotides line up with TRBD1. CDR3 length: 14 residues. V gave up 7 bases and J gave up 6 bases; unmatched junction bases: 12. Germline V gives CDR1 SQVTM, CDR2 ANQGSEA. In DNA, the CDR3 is TGCAGCGCCACCCCCTCCCCAGGGGGTCAGCCCCAGCATTTT. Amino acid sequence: CSATPSPGGQPQHF.

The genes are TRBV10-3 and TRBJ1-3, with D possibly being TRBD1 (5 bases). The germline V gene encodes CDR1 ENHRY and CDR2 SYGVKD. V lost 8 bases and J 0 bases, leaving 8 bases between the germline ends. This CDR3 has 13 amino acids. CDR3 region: CAISGNSGNTIYF. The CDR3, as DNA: TGTGCCATCTCAGGGAACTCTGGAAACACCATATATTTT.

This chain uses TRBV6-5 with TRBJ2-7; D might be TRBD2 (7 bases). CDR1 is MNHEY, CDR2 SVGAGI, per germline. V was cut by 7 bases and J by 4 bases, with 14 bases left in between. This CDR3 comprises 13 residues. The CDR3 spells CASTLRGGYEQYF. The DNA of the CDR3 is TGTGCCAGCACCCTAAGGGGGGGTTACGAGCAGTACTTC.

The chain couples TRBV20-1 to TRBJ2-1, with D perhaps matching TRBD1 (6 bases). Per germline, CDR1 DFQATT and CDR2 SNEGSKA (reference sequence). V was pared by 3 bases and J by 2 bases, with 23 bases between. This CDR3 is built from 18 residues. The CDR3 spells CSASDPQKRQATYNEQFF. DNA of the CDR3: TGCAGTGCTAGTGACCCCCAAAAGCGACAGGCGACCTACAATGAGCAGTTCTTC.

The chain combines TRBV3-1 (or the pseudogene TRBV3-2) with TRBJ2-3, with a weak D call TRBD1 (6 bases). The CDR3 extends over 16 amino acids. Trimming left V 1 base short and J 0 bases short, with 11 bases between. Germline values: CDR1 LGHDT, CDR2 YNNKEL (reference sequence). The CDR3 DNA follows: TGTGCCAGCAGCCAAGTAACAGGGAAAAGCACAGATACGCAGTATTTT. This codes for CASSQVTGKSTDTQYF.

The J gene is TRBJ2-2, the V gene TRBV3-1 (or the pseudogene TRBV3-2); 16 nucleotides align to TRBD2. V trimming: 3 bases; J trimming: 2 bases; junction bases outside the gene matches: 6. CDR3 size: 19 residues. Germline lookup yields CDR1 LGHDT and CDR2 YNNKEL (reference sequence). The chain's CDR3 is CASSQPGLAGGPNTGELFF. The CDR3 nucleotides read TGTGCCAGCAGCCAGCCGGGACTAGCGGGGGGGCCTAACACCGGGGAGCTGTTTTTT.

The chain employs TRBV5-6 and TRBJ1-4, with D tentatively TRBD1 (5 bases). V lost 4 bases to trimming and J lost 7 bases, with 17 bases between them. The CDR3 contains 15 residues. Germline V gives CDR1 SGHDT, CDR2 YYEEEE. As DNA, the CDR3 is TGTGCCAGCAGCCCGGGGGATCAGGGTGGTGAAAAACTGTTTTTT. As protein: CASSPGDQGGEKLFF.

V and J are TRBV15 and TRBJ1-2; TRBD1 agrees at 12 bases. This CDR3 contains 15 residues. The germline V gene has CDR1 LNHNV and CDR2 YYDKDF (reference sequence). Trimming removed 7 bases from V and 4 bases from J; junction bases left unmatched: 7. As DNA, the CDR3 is TGTGCCACCACACCTCCGGGACAGGGGGCCTATGGCTACACCTTC. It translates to CATTPPGQGAYGYTF.

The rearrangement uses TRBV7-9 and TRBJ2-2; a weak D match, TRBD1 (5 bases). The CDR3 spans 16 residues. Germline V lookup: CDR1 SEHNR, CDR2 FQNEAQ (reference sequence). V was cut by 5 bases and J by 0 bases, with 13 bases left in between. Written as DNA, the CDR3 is TGTGCCAGCAGCCCGAAGGGGCCGGCGAACACCGGGGAGCTGTTTTTT. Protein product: CASSPKGPANTGELFF. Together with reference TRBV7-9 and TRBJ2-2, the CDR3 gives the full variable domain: DTGVSQNPRHKITKRGQNVTFRCDPISEHNRLYWYRQTLGQGPEFLTYFQNEAQLEKSRLLSDRFSAERPKGSFSTLEIQRTEQGDSAMYLCASSPKGPANTGELFFGEGSRLTVL.